Following are 5 T cell receptor beta chains from one sample sequenced in a study of CD4 T cells in relation to SARS-CoV-2 and coronaviruses. Profiled with immunoSEQ multiplex PCR; TCRdb holds only in-frame clones, not every one. The sample carries tens of thousands of clones, 75% to 85% recorded once. Their antigens are not known. The material sequenced was memory CD4+ T cells from PBMCs, cultured in vitro. Every receptor here comes from an adult with COVID-19.

This clone appeared once. The rearrangement joins TRBV7-2 to TRBJ2-3; either TRBD1 or TRBD2 may fit D (5 bases each). The germline gives CDR1 SGHTA, CDR2 FQGNSA. The CDR3 is 14 residues long. V was pared by 6 bases and J by 4 bases, with 14 bases between. CDR3 protein: CASSGTVYPDTQYF. DNA of the CDR3: TGTGCCAGCAGTGGGACGGTTTATCCAGATACGCAGTATTTT. Based on the CDR3 plus reference TRBV7-2 and TRBJ2-3, the full variable domain is GAGVSQSPSNKVTEKGKDVELRCDPISGHTALYWYRQSLGQGLEFLIYFQGNSAPDKSGLPSDRFSAERTGGSVSTLTIQRTQQEDSAVYLCASSGTVYPDTQYFGPGTRLTVL.

This rearrangement joins TRBV5-8 to TRBJ2-7; D possibly matches TRBD1 or TRBD2 (5 bases each). Trimming cost V 4 bases and J 7 bases, with 15 bases left between them. Germline CDR1 reads SGHTS; CDR2 reads YDEGEE. The CDR3 extends over 13 amino acids. The CDR3 DNA reads as TGTGCCAGCAGCCTAGGACGGGACGGAGAGCAGTACTTC. Its protein is CASSLGRDGEQYF.

The genes are TRBV5-4 and TRBJ2-6; 7 bases align to TRBD1. Germline V gene data show CDR1 as SGHNT and CDR2 as YYREEE (reference sequence). Trimming took 3 bases from V and 4 from J; bases not matched to a gene: 4. The CDR3 is made up of 15 amino acids. The CDR3 loop is CASSSRGNGANVLTF. CDR3 nucleotide sequence: TGTGCCAGCAGCTCCAGGGGGAACGGGGCCAACGTCCTGACTTTC. The whole variable domain, filled in from reference TRBV5-4 and TRBJ2-6, reads ETGVTQSPTHLIKTRGQQVTLRCSSQSGHNTVSWYQQALGQGPQFIFQYYREEENGRGNFPPRFSGLQFPNYSSELNVNALELDDSALYLCASSSRGNGANVLTFGAGSRLTVL.

The rearrangement uses TRBV9 and TRBJ1-4; no clear D. The ends were cut back, 3 bases at V and 8 bases at J, with 11 bases in the middle. The V gene's germline CDR1 is SGDLS and CDR2 YYNGEE. The CDR3 has 13 residues. Here the CDR3 reads CASSETPREKLFF. DNA for the CDR3: TGTGCCAGCAGCGAGACTCCACGGGAAAAACTGTTTTTT. Together with reference TRBV9 and TRBJ1-4, the CDR3 gives the full variable domain: DSGVTQTPKHLITATGQRVTLRCSPRSGDLSVYWYQQSLDQGLQFLIQYYNGEERAKGNILERFSAQQFPDLHSELNLSSLELGDSALYFCASSETPREKLFFGSGTQLSVL.

The J gene is TRBJ2-7, the V gene TRBV7-2; D is possibly TRBD2 (6 bases). CDR1 SGHTA and CDR2 FQGNSA come from the germline V gene. The CDR3 spans 15 residues. V was trimmed by 5 bases and J by 6 bases, leaving 20 bases between them. Here the CDR3 DNA reads TGTGCCAGCAGCCTCGGCCTTGCGGGATCCGGCGAGCAGTACTTC. Protein: CASSLGLAGSGEQYF.